This TCR beta chain stems from a study of cytomegalovirus exposure and HLA in healthy donors. Study results and limitations: Overall, approximately 150 TCR beta chains were annotated as cytomegalovirus-associated. High specificity and sensitivity for cytomegalovirus status were reported for the classifier. In vitro testing confirmed a few CMV-associated chains as specific for CMV antigens.

Separate from the roughly 720-subject first cohort was the approximately 120-subject validation cohort, to which the donors belonged. Some clones are missing from TCRdb's copy, which holds only in-frame ones; the method was immunoSEQ multiplex PCR. The table has approximately 150,000 clones, roughly 89% seen once. To note about this clone: Its antigen remains unidentified.

The specimen sequenced was PBMCs. This TCR was sampled from a woman between 18 and 30 years old in good health and CMV-seropositive.

CDR3: CASSTDRPGPRGNTGELFF. DNA for the CDR3: TGTGCCAGCAGTACAGACCGCCCGGGCCCGCGGGGGAACACCGGGGAGCTGTTTTTT. This chain links TRBV27 with TRBJ2-2, with D maybe TRBD2 (6 bases). V lost 5 bases, J lost 1 base, and 23 bases lay in between. CDR1 is MNHEY and CDR2 is SMNVEV in the germline V gene (reference sequence). The CDR3 spans 19 residues.